The sequence of this T cell receptor beta chain was determined in a study of blood T cells in healthy people across ages. Using a J-beta primer mix together with a sample-barcoded 5' primer, a second PCR was run for roughly 6 to 11 cycles. In TCRdb, the 5' RACE reads were re-called with MiXCR into one record per CDR3 protein. This table holds about 1,600,000 distinct CDR3 sequences, 42% found once. The TCR sequence derives from a woman younger than 35 in good health. What was sequenced was blood.

DNA for the CDR3: TGCGCCAGCAGTGAGACGTCTACGATAGGGAACACTGAAGCTTTCTTT. This sequence encodes CASSETSTIGNTEAFF. This rearrangement joins TRBV10-1 to TRBJ1-1, with no clear D. V lost 2 bases and J 1 base, leaving 14 bases between the germline ends. The CDR3 is 16 residues long. CDR1 and CDR2 (germline): WNHNN, SYGVQD (reference sequence).